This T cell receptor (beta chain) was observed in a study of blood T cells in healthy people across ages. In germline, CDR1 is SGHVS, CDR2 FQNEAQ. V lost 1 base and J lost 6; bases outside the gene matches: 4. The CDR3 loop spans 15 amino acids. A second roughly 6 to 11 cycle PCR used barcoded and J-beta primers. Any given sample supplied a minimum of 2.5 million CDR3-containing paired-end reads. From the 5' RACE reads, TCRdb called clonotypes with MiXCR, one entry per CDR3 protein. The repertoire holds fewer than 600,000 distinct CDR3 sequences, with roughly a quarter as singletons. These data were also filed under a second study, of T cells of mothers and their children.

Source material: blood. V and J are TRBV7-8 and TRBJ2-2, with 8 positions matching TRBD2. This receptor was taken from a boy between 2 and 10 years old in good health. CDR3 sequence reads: CASSLGAGGAGELFF. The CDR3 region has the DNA TGTGCCAGCAGCTTAGGAGCCGGGGGGGCCGGGGAGCTGTTTTTT.